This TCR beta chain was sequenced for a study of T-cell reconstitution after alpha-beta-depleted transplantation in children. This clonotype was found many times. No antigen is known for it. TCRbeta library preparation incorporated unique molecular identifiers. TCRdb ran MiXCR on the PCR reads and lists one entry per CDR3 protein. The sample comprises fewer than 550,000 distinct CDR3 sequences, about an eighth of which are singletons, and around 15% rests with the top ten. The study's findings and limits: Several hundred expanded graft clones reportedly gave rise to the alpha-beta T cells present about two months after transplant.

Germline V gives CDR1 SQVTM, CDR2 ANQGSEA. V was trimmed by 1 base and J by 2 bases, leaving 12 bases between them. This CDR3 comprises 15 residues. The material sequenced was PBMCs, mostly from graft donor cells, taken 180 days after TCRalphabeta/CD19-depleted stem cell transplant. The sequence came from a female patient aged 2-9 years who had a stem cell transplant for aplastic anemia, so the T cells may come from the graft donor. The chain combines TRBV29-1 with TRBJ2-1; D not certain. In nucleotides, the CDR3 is TGCAGCGTTGAAGCGACTGGAGCTCCCTACAATGAGCAGTTCTTC. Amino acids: CSVEATGAPYNEQFF.